Sequencing of this T cell receptor beta chain was carried out in a study of blood T cell repertoires in COVID-19. On the study more broadly: There were acute and convalescent COVID-19 samples, and they came from the United States, Italy and Spain. Sources were T cells, B-cell-depleted T cells, or PBMCs; the material itself was cDNA or gDNA.

Per the original methods: How many nucleated cells were present was estimated from reference gene primer amplification. Sequenced by immunoSEQ multiplex PCR; TCRdb stores in-frame clones only, minus some. The D gene and trimming were derived from the DNA, and the V and J assignments and clone size from that table. The sample consists of about 180,000 clones, approximately 86% of them appearing once. CDR1 is LNHDA and CDR2 is SQIVND in the germline V gene (reference sequence). The CDR3 consists of 13 residues. V was clipped by 10 bases and J by 4 bases; unmatched bases: 5. This sequence was found in a woman aged 25 to 39 with active or convalescent COVID-19. The chain has TRBV19 and TRBJ1-3; 9 positions match TRBD1. Input material: peripheral blood. The CDR3 loop is CATGTGWGNTIYF. Here the CDR3 DNA reads TGTGCCACCGGGACAGGGTGGGGAAACACCATATATTTT.